This T cell receptor beta chain was documented in a study of control samples from healthy donors and cancer patients. Assay used: immunoSEQ multiplex PCR; TCRdb lists only in-frame clones, some missing. The sample holds some 150,000 clones; over 85% are singletons and the top ten take roughly 4%. V dropped 4 bases and J dropped 4; count of bases not matched to a gene: 8. The V gene's germline CDR1 is LGHNA and CDR2 YSLEER. This CDR3 is built from 15 residues. The source is a woman aged 55 to 70 in good health. The sample consisted of blood. V gene TRBV4-3 combines with J gene TRBJ1-2; 8 bases are a match to TRBD1. CDR3 amino acids: CASSRTGQGSYGYTF. Here the CDR3 DNA reads TGCGCCAGCAGCCGAACAGGACAGGGATCCTATGGCTACACCTTC.